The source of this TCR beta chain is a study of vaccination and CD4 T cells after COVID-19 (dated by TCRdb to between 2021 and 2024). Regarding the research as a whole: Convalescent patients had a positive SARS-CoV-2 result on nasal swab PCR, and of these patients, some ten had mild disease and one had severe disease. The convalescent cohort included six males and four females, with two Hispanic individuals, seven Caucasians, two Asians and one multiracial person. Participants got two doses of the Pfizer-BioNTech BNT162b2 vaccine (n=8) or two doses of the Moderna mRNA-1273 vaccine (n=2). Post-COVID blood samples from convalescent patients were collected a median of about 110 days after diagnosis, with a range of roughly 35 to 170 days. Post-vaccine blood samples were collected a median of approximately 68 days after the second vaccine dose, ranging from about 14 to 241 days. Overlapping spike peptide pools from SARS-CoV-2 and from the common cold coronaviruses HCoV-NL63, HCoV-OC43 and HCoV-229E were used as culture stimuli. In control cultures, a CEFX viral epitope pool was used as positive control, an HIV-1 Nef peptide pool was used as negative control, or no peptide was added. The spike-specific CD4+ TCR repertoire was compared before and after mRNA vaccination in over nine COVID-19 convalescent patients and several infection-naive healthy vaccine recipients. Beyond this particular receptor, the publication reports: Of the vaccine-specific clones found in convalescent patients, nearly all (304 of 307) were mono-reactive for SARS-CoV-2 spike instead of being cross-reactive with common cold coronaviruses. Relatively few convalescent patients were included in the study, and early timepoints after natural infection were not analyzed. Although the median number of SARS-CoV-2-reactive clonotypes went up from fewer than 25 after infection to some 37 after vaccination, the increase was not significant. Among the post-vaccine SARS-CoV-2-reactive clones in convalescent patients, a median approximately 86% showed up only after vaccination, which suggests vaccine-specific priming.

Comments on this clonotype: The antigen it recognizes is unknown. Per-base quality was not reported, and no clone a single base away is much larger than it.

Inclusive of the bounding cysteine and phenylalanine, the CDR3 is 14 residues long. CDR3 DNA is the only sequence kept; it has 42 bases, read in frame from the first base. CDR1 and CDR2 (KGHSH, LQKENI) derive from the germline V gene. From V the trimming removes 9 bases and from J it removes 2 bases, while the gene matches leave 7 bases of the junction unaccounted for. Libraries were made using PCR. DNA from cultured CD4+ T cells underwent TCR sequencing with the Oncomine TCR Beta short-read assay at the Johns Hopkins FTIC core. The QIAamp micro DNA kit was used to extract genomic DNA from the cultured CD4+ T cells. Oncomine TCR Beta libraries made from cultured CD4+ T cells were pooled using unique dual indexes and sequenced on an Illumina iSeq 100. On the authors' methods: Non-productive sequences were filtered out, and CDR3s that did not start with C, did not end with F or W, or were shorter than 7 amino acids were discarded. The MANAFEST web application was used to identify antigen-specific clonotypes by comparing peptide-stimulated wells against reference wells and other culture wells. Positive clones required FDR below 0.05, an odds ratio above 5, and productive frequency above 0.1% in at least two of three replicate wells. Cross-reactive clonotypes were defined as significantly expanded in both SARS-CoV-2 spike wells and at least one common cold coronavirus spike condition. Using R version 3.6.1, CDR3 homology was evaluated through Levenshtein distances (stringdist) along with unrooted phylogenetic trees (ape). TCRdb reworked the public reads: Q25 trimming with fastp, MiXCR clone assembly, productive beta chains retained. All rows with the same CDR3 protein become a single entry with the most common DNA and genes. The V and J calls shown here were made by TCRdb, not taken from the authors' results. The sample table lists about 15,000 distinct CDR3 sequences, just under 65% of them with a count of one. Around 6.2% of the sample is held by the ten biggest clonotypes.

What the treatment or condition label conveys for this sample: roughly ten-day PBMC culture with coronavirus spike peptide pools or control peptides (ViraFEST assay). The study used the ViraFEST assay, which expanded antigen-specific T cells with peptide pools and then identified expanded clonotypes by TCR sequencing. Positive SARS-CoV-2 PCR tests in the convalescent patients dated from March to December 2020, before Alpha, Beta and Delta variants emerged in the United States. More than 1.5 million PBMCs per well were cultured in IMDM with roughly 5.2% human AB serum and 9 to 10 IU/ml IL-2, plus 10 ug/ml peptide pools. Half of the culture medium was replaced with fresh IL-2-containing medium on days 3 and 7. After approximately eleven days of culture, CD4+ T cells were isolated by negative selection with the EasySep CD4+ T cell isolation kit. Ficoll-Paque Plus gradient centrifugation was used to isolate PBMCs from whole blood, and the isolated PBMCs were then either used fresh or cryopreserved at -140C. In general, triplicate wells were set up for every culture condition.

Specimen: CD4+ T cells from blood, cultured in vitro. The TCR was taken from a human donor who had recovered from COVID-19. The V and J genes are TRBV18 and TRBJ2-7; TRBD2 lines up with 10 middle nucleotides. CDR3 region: CASSQREGAYEQYF. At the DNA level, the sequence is TGTGCCAGTTCCCAGCGGGAGGGGGCCTACGAGCAGTACTTC.